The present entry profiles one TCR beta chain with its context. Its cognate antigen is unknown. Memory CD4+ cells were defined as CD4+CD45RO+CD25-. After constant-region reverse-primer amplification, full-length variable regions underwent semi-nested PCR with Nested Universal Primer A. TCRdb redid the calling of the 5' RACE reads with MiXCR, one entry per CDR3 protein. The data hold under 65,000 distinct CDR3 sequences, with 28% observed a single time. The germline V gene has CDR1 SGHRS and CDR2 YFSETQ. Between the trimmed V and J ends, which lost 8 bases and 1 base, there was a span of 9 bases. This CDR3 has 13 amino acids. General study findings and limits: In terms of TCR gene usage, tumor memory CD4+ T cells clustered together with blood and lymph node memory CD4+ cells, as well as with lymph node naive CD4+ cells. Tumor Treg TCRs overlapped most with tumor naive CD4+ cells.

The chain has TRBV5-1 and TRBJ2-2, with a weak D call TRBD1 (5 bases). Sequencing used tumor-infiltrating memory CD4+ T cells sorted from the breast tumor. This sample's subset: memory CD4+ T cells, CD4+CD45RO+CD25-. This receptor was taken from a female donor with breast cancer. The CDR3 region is CASKGQNTGELFF. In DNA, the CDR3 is TGCGCCAGTAAAGGACAGAACACCGGGGAGCTGTTTTTT.